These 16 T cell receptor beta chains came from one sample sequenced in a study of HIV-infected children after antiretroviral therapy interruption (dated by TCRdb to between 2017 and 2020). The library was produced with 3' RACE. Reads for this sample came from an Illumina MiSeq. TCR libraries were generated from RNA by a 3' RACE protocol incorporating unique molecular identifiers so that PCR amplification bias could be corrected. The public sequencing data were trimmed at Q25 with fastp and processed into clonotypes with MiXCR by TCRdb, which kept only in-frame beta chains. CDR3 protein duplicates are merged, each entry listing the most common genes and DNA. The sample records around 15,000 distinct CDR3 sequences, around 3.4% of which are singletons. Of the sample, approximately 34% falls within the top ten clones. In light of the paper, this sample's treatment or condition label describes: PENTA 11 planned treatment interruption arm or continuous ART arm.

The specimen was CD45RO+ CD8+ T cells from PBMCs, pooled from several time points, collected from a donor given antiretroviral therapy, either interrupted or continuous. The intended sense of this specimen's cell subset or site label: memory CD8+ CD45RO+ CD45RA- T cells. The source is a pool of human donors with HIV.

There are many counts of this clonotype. DNA of the CDR3: TGTGCCAGCAGTTGGGGTCCTGATTCACCCCTCCACTTT. It encodes CASSWGPDSPLHF. This rearrangement joins TRBV27 to TRBJ1-6; D is uncertain. Germline V gene data show CDR1 as MNHEY and CDR2 as SMNVEV (reference sequence). The V end lost 4 bases, the J end lost 8 bases, and 9 bases lay between the germline ends. There are 13 residues in the CDR3.

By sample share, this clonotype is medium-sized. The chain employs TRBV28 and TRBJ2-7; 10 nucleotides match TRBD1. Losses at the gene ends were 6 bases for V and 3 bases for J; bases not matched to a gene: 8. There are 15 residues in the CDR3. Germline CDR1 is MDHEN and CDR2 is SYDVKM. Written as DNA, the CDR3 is TGTGCCAGCAGCTTAGGGACAGGGGACCACTACGAGCAGTACTTC. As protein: CASSLGTGDHYEQYF.

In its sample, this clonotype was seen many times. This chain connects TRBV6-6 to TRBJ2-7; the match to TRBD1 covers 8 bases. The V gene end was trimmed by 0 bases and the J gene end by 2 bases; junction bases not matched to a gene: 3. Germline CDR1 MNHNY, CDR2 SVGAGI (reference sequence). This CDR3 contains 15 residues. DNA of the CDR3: TGTGCCAGCAGTTACTCTGGACAGGGCGCCTACGAGCAGTACTTC. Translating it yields CASSYSGQGAYEQYF.

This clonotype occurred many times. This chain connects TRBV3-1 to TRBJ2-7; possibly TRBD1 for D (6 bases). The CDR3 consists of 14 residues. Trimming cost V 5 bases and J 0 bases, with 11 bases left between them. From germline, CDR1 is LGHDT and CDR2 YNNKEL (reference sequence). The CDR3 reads CASSARTVSYEQYF. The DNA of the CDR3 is TGTGCCAGCAGCGCTAGGACAGTCTCCTACGAGCAGTACTTC.

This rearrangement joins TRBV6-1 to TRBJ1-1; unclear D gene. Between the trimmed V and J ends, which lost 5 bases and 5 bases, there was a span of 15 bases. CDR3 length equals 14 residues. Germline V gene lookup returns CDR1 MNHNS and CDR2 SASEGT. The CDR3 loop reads CASSPEGLQTEAFF. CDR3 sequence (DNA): TGTGCCAGCAGTCCTGAGGGCCTGCAAACTGAAGCTTTCTTT.

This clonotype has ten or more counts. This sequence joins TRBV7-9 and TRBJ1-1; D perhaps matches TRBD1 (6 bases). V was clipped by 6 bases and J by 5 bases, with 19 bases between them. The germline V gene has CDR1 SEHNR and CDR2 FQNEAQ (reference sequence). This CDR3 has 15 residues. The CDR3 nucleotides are TGTGCCAGCAGGGCTGGGACACACTCTGGGACTGAAGCTTTCTTT. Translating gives CASRAGTHSGTEAFF.

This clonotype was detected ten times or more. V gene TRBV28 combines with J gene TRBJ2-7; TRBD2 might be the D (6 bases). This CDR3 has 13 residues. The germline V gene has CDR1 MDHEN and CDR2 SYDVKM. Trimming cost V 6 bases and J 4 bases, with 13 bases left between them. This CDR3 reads CASSRGCCYEQYF. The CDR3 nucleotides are TGTGCCAGCAGCCGGGGGTGTTGTTACGAGCAGTACTTC.

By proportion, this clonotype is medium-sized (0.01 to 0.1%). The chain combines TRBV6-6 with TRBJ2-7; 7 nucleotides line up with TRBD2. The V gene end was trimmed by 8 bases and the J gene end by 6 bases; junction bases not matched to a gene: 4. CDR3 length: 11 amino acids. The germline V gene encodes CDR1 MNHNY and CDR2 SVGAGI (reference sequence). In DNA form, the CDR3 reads TGTGCCAGCCTTAGCGGGTCCGAGCAGTACTTC. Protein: CASLSGSEQYF.

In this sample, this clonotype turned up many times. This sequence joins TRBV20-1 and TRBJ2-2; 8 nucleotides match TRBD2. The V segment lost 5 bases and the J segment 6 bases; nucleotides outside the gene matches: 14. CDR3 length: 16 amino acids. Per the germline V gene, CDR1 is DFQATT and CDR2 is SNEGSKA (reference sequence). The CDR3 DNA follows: TGCAGTGCTCTCGGGAGGTCGGGGGGGGAAGCCGGGGAGCTGTTTTTT. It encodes CSALGRSGGEAGELFF.

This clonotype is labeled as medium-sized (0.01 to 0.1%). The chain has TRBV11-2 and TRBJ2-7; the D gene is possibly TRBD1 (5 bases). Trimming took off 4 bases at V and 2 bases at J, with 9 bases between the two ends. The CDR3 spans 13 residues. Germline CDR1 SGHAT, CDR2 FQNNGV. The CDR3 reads CASSSDNPYEQYF. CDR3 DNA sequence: TGTGCCAGCAGCTCGGACAACCCCTACGAGCAGTACTTC.

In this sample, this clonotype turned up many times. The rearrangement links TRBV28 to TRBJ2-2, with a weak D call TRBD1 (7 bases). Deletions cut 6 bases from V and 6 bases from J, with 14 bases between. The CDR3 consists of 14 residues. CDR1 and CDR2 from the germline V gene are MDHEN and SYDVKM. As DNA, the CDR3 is TGTGCCAGCAGACCGGAGGGGGCGGCCGGGGAGCTGTTTTTT. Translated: CASRPEGAAGELFF.

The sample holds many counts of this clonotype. As DNA, the CDR3 is TGTGCCAGCAGTTTATCAGCGGTACTCTCCTACAATGAGCAGTTCTTC. This sequence encodes CASSLSAVLSYNEQFF. The gene calls are TRBV27 and TRBJ2-1; D may be TRBD2 (5 bases). CDR3 length: 16 residues. Trimming removed 0 bases from V and 0 bases from J, with 9 bases in between. Germline V gene data show CDR1 as MNHEY and CDR2 as SMNVEV (reference sequence).

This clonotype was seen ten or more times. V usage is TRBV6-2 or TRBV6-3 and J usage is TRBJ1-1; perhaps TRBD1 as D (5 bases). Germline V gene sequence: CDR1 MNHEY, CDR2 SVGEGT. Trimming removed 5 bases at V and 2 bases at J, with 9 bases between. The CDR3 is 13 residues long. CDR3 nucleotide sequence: TGTGCCAGCAGTACGACAGAAAACACTGAAGCTTTCTTT. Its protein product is CASSTTENTEAFF.

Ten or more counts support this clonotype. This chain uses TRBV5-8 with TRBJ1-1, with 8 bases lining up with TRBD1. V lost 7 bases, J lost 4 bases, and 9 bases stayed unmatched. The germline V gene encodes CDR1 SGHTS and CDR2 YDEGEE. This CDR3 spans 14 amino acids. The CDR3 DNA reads TGTGCCAGCTTGGCGCAGGGGGCTTCCACTGAAGCTTTCTTT. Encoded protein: CASLAQGASTEAFF.

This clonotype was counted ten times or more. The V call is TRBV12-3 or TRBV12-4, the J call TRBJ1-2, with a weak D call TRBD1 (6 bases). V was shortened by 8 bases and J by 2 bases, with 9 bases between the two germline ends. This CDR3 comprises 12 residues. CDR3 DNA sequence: TGTGCCAGCGGAACAGGGAACTATGGCTACACCTTC. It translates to CASGTGNYGYTF.

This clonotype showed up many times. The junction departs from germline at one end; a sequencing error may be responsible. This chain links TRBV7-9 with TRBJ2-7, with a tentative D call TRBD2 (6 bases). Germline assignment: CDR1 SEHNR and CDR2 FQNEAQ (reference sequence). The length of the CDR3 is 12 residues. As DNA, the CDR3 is TGTGCCAGCAGCCTAGGAGGGACGGAGCGGTACTTC. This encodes CASSLGGTERYF. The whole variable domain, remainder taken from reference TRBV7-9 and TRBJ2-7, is DTGVSQNPRHKITKRGQNVTFRCDPISEHNRLYWYRQTLGQGPEFLTYFQNEAQLEKSRLLSDRFSAERPKGSFSTLEIQRTEQGDSAMYLCASSLGGTERYFGPGTRLTVT.